The 21 T cell receptor beta chains below come from one sample, sequenced in a study of shared clonotypes between healthy human individuals. Profiling relied on immunoSEQ multiplex PCR, and the TCRdb table lists in-frame clones only, not all of them. The table lists 450,000 to 500,000 clones, approximately 80% of them singletons. Sequencing used PBMCs. These receptors all come from a woman between 40 and 55 years old in good health. Some clones in this sample may be carry-over from other donors' samples.

This clone showed up just once. The chain couples TRBV6-6 to TRBJ1-5, with a tentative D call TRBD1 (5 bases). This CDR3 has 15 residues. The V end was cut by 7 bases, the J end by 6 bases, with 19 bases between. Germline V CDR1 and CDR2: MNHNY, SVGAGI (reference sequence). The CDR3 region has the DNA TGTGCCAGCACTCCTACACCGGGGCAGAGTCAGCCCCAGCATTTT. Translation: CASTPTPGQSQPQHF.

This rearrangement joins TRBV2 to TRBJ2-7, with D uncertain. Trimming removed 0 bases from V and 12 bases from J, with 15 bases in between. CDR1 is SNHLY, CDR2 FYNNEI, per germline. The CDR3 consists of 13 residues. The CDR3 spells CASSEASGALGYF. The DNA for the CDR3 is TGTGCCAGCAGTGAAGCGTCTGGCGCCCTGGGGTACTTC.

The rearrangement uses TRBV7-9 and TRBJ1-5; D perhaps matches TRBD1 (5 bases). From germline, CDR1 is SEHNR and CDR2 FQNEAQ (reference sequence). Trimming left V 2 bases short and J 5 bases short, with 7 bases between. The length of the CDR3 is 13 residues. The CDR3 spells CASSLRGDQPQHF. The CDR3 DNA is TGTGCCAGCAGCTTACGAGGGGATCAGCCCCAGCATTTT.

V usage is TRBV27 and J usage is TRBJ2-5; TRBD1 agrees at 9 bases. V shed 2 bases, J shed 5 bases, and the junction held 24 bases outside the gene matches. Germline-derived CDR1 and CDR2 are MNHEY and SMNVEV (reference sequence). There are 21 residues in the CDR3. The CDR3 region is CASSLTARDRETLLLVETQYF. DNA of the CDR3: TGTGCCAGCAGTTTAACCGCCAGGGACAGGGAGACACTCCTCCTGGTGGAGACCCAGTACTTC.

The rearrangement joins TRBV6-5 to TRBJ2-7; TRBD1 agrees at 9 bases. V lost 7 bases and J lost 3; bases outside the gene matches: 7. CDR3 length equals 14 residues. Germline values: CDR1 MNHEY, CDR2 SVGAGI. The CDR3 here is CASKKGQGIYEQYF. The CDR3 nucleotides are TGTGCCAGCAAAAAGGGACAGGGTATCTACGAGCAGTACTTC.

The chain is built from TRBV5-4 and TRBJ2-7; D is possibly TRBD2 (6 bases). This CDR3 spans 15 amino acids. Germline-derived CDR1 and CDR2 are SGHNT and YYREEE (reference sequence). Trimming stripped 0 bases from V and 3 bases from J, with 13 bases between. The CDR3 loop reads CASSLEREPSYEQYF. The CDR3 DNA reads TGTGCCAGCAGCTTGGAACGGGAGCCCAGCTACGAGCAGTACTTC.

The V and J genes are TRBV7-2 and TRBJ2-3, with 8 bases identical to TRBD2. V shed 3 bases, J shed 2 bases, and the junction held 10 bases outside the gene matches. The length of the CDR3 is 17 residues. The V gene's germline CDR1 is SGHTA and CDR2 FQGNSA. CDR3 loop: CASSLRGGAGATDTQYF. The DNA of the CDR3 is TGTGCCAGCAGCTTGAGGGGGGGAGCGGGGGCCACAGATACGCAGTATTTT.

Of note for this clone: At the DNA level, this CDR3 is encoded by other sequences in the same sample as well. This chain uses TRBV19 with TRBJ1-5, with TRBD1 as a possible D gene (6 bases). The V gene's germline CDR1 is LNHDA and CDR2 SQIVND (reference sequence). The CDR3 sequence is 15 residues long. V lost 3 bases and J lost 7, with 16 bases in between. CDR3 in DNA: TGTGCCAGTAGTATCGGGGGGGGCAGAGGGCAGCCCCAGCATTTT. Protein product: CASSIGGGRGQPQHF.

The chain has TRBV9 and TRBJ2-3; D gene uncertain. This CDR3 is 13 amino acids long. CDR1 is SGDLS, CDR2 YYNGEE, per germline. Trimming took off 6 bases at V and 3 bases at J, with 11 bases between the two ends. The CDR3 coding sequence is TGTGCCAGCACCTCAGATGCTACAGATACGCAGTATTTT. Translating gives CASTSDATDTQYF.

V gene TRBV18 combines with J gene TRBJ1-2; D is unresolved. Germline lookup yields CDR1 KGHSH and CDR2 LQKENI. This CDR3 spans 14 amino acids. The V end lost 3 bases, the J end lost 3 bases, and 11 bases lay between the germline ends. This chain's CDR3 is CASSPGRTDYGYTF. The CDR3 DNA reads TGTGCCAGCTCACCTGGACGGACTGACTATGGCTACACCTTC.

This clone was recorded only once. The J gene is TRBJ2-1, the V gene TRBV6-4; 10 nucleotides align to TRBD2. The junction had 7 bases not matched to a gene; V was cut back by 6 bases and J by 5 bases. Germline CDR1 is MRHNA and CDR2 is SNTAGT. The CDR3 runs to 15 residues. For the CDR3, the DNA is TGTGCCAGCAGCGAAGGACTAGCGGAAAACAATGAGCAGTTCTTC. Its protein product is CASSEGLAENNEQFF.

The chain combines TRBV5-1 with TRBJ2-3; 9 nucleotides agree with TRBD2. The germline CDR1 and CDR2 sequences are SGHRS and YFSETQ. With V trimmed by 0 bases and J by 7 bases, 12 bases remained unmatched. The CDR3 is 17 residues long. CDR3 residues: CASSLASPREGRYTQYF. Here the CDR3 DNA reads TGCGCCAGCAGCTTGGCCTCTCCGCGGGAGGGCCGATATACGCAGTATTTT.

This clone was seen only a few times. The chain is built from TRBV6-4 and TRBJ2-2, with TRBD2 as a possible D gene (6 bases). Trimming shortened V by 4 bases and J by 3 bases, and 9 bases separated the two germline ends. This CDR3 is built from 14 residues. The germline gives CDR1 MRHNA, CDR2 SNTAGT. As DNA, the CDR3 is TGTGCCAGCAGTGCGGGGGATGACACCGGGGAGCTGTTTTTT. Protein: CASSAGDDTGELFF.

The chain has TRBV28 and TRBJ1-1; D possibly corresponds to TRBD1 (6 bases). Germline V CDR1 and CDR2: MDHEN, SYDVKM. V was shortened by 6 bases and J by 0 bases, with 14 bases between the two germline ends. The CDR3 has 15 amino acids. The CDR3 DNA follows: TGTGCCAGCAGACCCGGACAGTTCATGAACACTGAAGCTTTCTTT. Residues: CASRPGQFMNTEAFF.

The table lists this clone with a few counts. The chain joins TRBV19 to TRBJ1-5; 8 nucleotides align to TRBD1. Germline CDR1 is LNHDA and CDR2 is SQIVND (reference sequence). The trim removed 7 bases at V and 5 bases at J, leaving 7 bases unmatched. The CDR3 extends over 14 amino acids. The CDR3 here is CASTQTGAHQPQHF. In DNA, the CDR3 is TGTGCCAGTACCCAGACAGGGGCCCATCAGCCCCAGCATTTT.

This sequence joins TRBV15 and TRBJ2-1; no firm D call. Trimming stripped 0 bases from V and 0 bases from J, with 3 bases between. The CDR3 has 14 amino acids. The germline V gene encodes CDR1 LNHNV and CDR2 YYDKDF (reference sequence). The CDR3 nucleotides are TGTGCCACCAGCAGAGAACCCTCCTACAATGAGCAGTTCTTC. As protein: CATSREPSYNEQFF.

This clone has just a few counts. The chain couples TRBV4-3 to TRBJ2-7; TRBD1 is a possible D gene (6 bases). Trimming removed 5 bases at V and 5 bases at J, with 13 bases between. Germline V gene sequence: CDR1 LGHNA, CDR2 YSLEER. The CDR3 sequence is 13 residues long. The DNA of the CDR3 is TGCGCCAGCAGCGCCGACAGGTCCCACGAGCAGTACTTC. Its translation: CASSADRSHEQYF.

This chain joins TRBV19 and TRBJ1-5; unclear D gene. The CDR3 is 15 amino acids. CDR1 and CDR2 (germline): LNHDA, SQIVND (reference sequence). V was cut by 0 bases and J by 0 bases, with 6 bases left in between. This chain's CDR3 is CASSIEGYSNQPQHF. The CDR3 nucleotides read TGTGCCAGTAGTATAGAGGGGTATAGCAATCAGCCCCAGCATTTT.

The gene calls are TRBV28 and TRBJ2-3, with 10 bases lining up with TRBD2. V was clipped by 6 bases and J by 6 bases; unmatched bases: 9. This CDR3 is 15 amino acids long. Germline V gene data show CDR1 as MDHEN and CDR2 as SYDVKM. CDR3 bases: TGTGCCAGCAGCTCAGCGGGAGGGCCGTCGGATACGCAGTATTTT. Its protein product is CASSSAGGPSDTQYF.

A word on this clone: A far larger clone is a single base away, which makes a read error likely. The CDR3 does not end in the conserved phenylalanine or tryptophan, so this is likely a read error. The chain couples TRBV30 to TRBJ1-1, with D perhaps matching TRBD1 (6 bases). The CDR3 length is 13 residues. V lost 5 bases and J lost 4, with 14 bases in between. Germline V gene lookup returns CDR1 GTSNPN and CDR2 SVGIG (reference sequence). CDR3 nucleotides: TGTGCCTGGGCCGTCGGGGGGGCCACTGAAGCTTTCCTT. Residues: CAWAVGGATEAFL.

The J gene is TRBJ2-1, the V gene TRBV9, with D hard to call. CDR1 is SGDLS and CDR2 is YYNGEE in the germline V gene. The CDR3 is 14 residues long. V lost 3 bases to trimming and J lost 5 bases, with 12 bases between them. In DNA, the CDR3 is TGTGCCAGCAGCGCTCCGTTTCGGAACAATGAGCAGTTCTTC. As protein: CASSAPFRNNEQFF.